This entry is about one T cell receptor (beta chain). Antigen: not known. The study ran its PCR with 60 Vbeta and 13 Jbeta primers. Generated by immunoSEQ multiplex PCR, the TCRdb table keeps only in-frame clones and is missing some. Of approximately 140,000 clones in the sample, around 80% were seen once. Trimming took 8 bases from V and 4 from J, leaving 15 bases between them. The CDR3 covers 14 residues. The germline gives CDR1 KGHSH, CDR2 LQKENI. The sample originates from a study of cytomegalovirus exposure and HLA in healthy donors. The study, taken as a whole, reports: A later analysis linked about 17,000 TCR beta sequences to HLA alleles at 0.05 false discovery rate. Three chains linked to CMV were shown in vitro to be specific for CMV antigens.

Each donor's status was that of a healthy bone marrow donor. J is TRBJ1-3 and V is TRBV18; D is uncertain. The clonotype comes from a man aged 18 to 29 in good health and CMV-seropositive. Input material: PBMCs. CDR3 protein: CASQASPSGNTIYF. As DNA, the CDR3 is TGTGCCAGCCAGGCCAGCCCTTCGGGAAACACCATATATTTT.